Presented here are 27 T cell receptor beta chains from one specimen sequenced in a study of T cells in Graves' hyperthyroidism and ophthalmopathy. The TCR beta CDR3 regions underwent amplification using RNA transcripts as the source. The study used the HTBI primer set for a first-round RT-PCR of the TCR CDR3. One entry per CDR3 protein results from TCRdb running MiXCR on the multiplex PCR reads. The sample records around 800,000 distinct CDR3 sequences, around 39% being singletons. The material sequenced was blood. The source of these receptors is a man aged 18 to 30 with Graves' hyperthyroidism.

This clonotype was seen many times. The rearrangement uses TRBV29-1 and TRBJ2-5; 12 nucleotides line up with TRBD1. J gave up 5 bases and V 4 bases, and 2 bases lay outside the gene matches. Germline V gene data show CDR1 as SQVTM and CDR2 as ANQGSEA. This CDR3 is 13 amino acids long. The CDR3 region has the DNA TGCAGCGTTGGGGACAGGGGGCCGGAGACCCAGTACTTC. This encodes CSVGDRGPETQYF. Variable domain in full (rest from reference TRBV29-1 and TRBJ2-5): SAVISQKPSRDICQRGTSLTIQCQVDSQVTMMFWYRQQPGQSLTLIATANQGSEATYESGFVIDKFPISRPNLTFSTLTVSNMSPEDSSIYLCSVGDRGPETQYFGPGTRLLVL.

The V and J genes are TRBV4-1 and TRBJ2-7; a weak D match, TRBD2 (6 bases). Germline CDR1 reads MGHRA; CDR2 reads YSYEKL. Deletions cut 1 base from V and 3 bases from J, with 16 bases between. The CDR3 runs to 16 residues. Written as DNA, the CDR3 is TGCGCCAGCAGCCAAGTTCCACTGGGGGGTGACTACGAGCAGTACTTC. Its protein is CASSQVPLGGDYEQYF.

This chain uses TRBV5-4 with TRBJ1-2; D is ambiguous. Germline values: CDR1 SGHNT, CDR2 YYREEE (reference sequence). The CDR3 totals 14 residues. With 0 bases removed from V and 8 bases from J, the gap between germline ends came to 14 bases. The DNA of the CDR3 is TGTGCCAGCAGCTTGGAGGTCTCGGGGAGCGGCTACACCTTC. This encodes CASSLEVSGSGYTF.

This chain links TRBV19 with TRBJ2-6; either TRBD1 or TRBD2 may supply D (5 bases each). V was cut by 9 bases and J by 2 bases, with 17 bases left in between. CDR1 is LNHDA and CDR2 is SQIVND in the germline V gene (reference sequence). The length of the CDR3 is 16 residues. CDR3 coding DNA: TGTGCCAGCAGTTACGTCAGGGAGACTGGGGCCAACGTCCTGACTTTC. Translation gives CASSYVRETGANVLTF.

As regards this clonotype: Since a much larger clone is just one base distant, this may be a read error. This rearrangement joins TRBV7-2 to TRBJ1-3; D not resolved. The CDR3 is 14 residues long. Germline V CDR1 and CDR2: SGHTA, FQGNSA. V was trimmed by 5 bases and J by 8 bases, leaving 16 bases between them. The CDR3 bases are TGTGCCAGCAGCCCCTTCCAGGCTCCCGACACCATATATTTT. It is translated as CASSPFQAPDTIYF.

This rearrangement joins TRBV12-3 or TRBV12-4 to TRBJ1-6; no clear D. This CDR3 has 16 residues. V was shortened by 6 bases and J by 6 bases, with 18 bases between the two germline ends. Written as DNA, the CDR3 is TGTGCCAGCAGACCCTCGGGATATGGCTTTAATTCACCCCTCCACTTT. Translated: CASRPSGYGFNSPLHF.

The chain combines TRBV4-3 with TRBJ2-7; 8 positions match TRBD1. Germline V gene lookup returns CDR1 LGHNA and CDR2 YSLEER. After removal of 0 bases from V and 3 bases from J, the junction contained 4 bases not matched to a gene. The CDR3 length is 15 residues. CDR3 sequence reads: CASSQDRTGIYEQYF. The CDR3 nucleotides are TGCGCCAGCAGCCAAGATAGGACAGGGATCTACGAGCAGTACTTC.

The chain has TRBV20-1 and TRBJ1-5; 9 positions agree with TRBD1. Germline V lookup: CDR1 DFQATT, CDR2 SNEGSKA (reference sequence). V lost 5 bases and J lost 7; bases outside the gene matches: 9. The CDR3 runs 14 residues. The CDR3 DNA reads TGCAGTGCTCGGGACAGGGCAAGAGGCCAGCCCCAGCATTTT. As protein: CSARDRARGQPQHF.

The CDR3 protein is CARRGQGDGYTF. For the CDR3, the DNA is TGTGCTAGACGGGGACAGGGGGATGGCTACACCTTC. V is TRBV25-1 and J is TRBJ1-2; 11 nucleotides match TRBD1. Germline CDR1 reads MGHDK; CDR2 reads SYGVNS. This CDR3 comprises 12 residues.

This clonotype has at least ten counts. The chain recombines TRBV2 with TRBJ1-2; a possible D gene is TRBD1 (5 bases). CDR1 SNHLY and CDR2 FYNNEI come from the germline V gene. V lost 6 bases to trimming and J lost 3 bases, with 11 bases between them. The CDR3 sequence is 13 residues long. This CDR3 is CASRETVDYGYTF. CDR3 DNA: TGTGCCAGCAGAGAGACAGTCGACTATGGCTACACCTTC.

V gene TRBV20-1 combines with J gene TRBJ2-5, with 9 bases identical to TRBD2. The CDR3 runs to 16 residues. With 0 bases clipped from V and 5 bases from J, the junction kept 10 bases outside the gene matches. Germline V lookup: CDR1 DFQATT, CDR2 SNEGSKA (reference sequence). CDR3 DNA sequence: TGCAGTGCTAGAGATAGGCTAGCGGGGACTTGGGAGACCCAGTACTTC. Translating gives CSARDRLAGTWETQYF.

This clonotype was picked up a small number of times. The V gene is TRBV19, the J gene TRBJ2-5; D might be TRBD1 (6 bases). Germline V gives CDR1 LNHDA, CDR2 SQIVND (reference sequence). V shed 3 bases and J shed 2 bases, with 19 bases lying between them. The CDR3 contains 17 residues. The CDR3, as DNA: TGTGCCAGTAGTATGTCGCCCCCGACAGGAGGACAAGAGACCCAGTACTTC. This sequence encodes CASSMSPPTGGQETQYF. Looking up the rest from reference TRBV19 and TRBJ2-5 gives the full variable domain: DGGITQSPKYLFRKEGQNVTLSCEQNLNHDAMYWYRQDPGQGLRLIYYSQIVNDFQKGDIAEGYSVSREKKESFPLTVTSAQKNPTAFYLCASSMSPPTGGQETQYFGPGTRLLVL.

This clonotype was observed a handful of times. The chain is built from TRBV5-1 and TRBJ2-7; possibly TRBD2 for D (6 bases). Looked up from germline, CDR1 is SGHRS and CDR2 is YFSETQ. The CDR3 spans 14 residues. With 2 bases removed from V and 5 bases from J, the gap between germline ends came to 14 bases. CDR3 amino acids: CASSFLQGGNEQYF. The CDR3 DNA reads TGCGCCAGCAGCTTTCTGCAGGGAGGTAACGAGCAGTACTTC.

This clonotype was recorded many times. This rearrangement joins TRBV29-1 to TRBJ2-5, with D unresolved. Trimming took 4 bases from V and 1 from J, leaving 7 bases between them. Germline V lookup: CDR1 SQVTM, CDR2 ANQGSEA. This CDR3 is built from 12 residues. CDR3 sequence (DNA): TGCAGCGTTGGGGCAGCCCAAGAGACCCAGTACTTC. Protein: CSVGAAQETQYF.

The chain carries TRBV11-2 and TRBJ1-5; D is unclear. The V gene lost 6 bases and the J gene lost 4 bases, with 10 bases spanning the gap. Per germline, CDR1 SGHAT and CDR2 FQNNGV. The CDR3 sequence is 13 residues long. The DNA of the CDR3 is TGTGCCAGCAGGAGCAGCTTAAATCAGCCCCAGCATTTT. This sequence encodes CASRSSLNQPQHF.

Only a few counts were recorded for this clonotype. V and J are TRBV9 and TRBJ1-6; a possible D gene is TRBD1 (6 bases). V lost 4 bases and J lost 8, with 22 bases in between. The CDR3 sequence is 17 residues long. Germline V CDR1 and CDR2: SGDLS, YYNGEE. The CDR3, as DNA: TGTGCCAGCAGCCCAGGGGCTGTCCTTCAAGATGATTCACCCCTCCACTTT. Its translation: CASSPGAVLQDDSPLHF. The full variable domain, with the rest looked up from reference TRBV9 and TRBJ1-6, is DSGVTQTPKHLITATGQRVTLRCSPRSGDLSVYWYQQSLDQGLQFLIQYYNGEERAKGNILERFSAQQFPDLHSELNLSSLELGDSALYFCASSPGAVLQDDSPLHFGNGTRLTVT.

Worth noting for this clonotype: This may stem from a read error, because a much larger clone lies one nucleotide away. The chain joins TRBV2 to TRBJ2-7; D perhaps matches TRBD2 (5 bases). This CDR3 is built from 12 residues. In germline, CDR1 is SNHLY, CDR2 FYNNEI. The CDR3 coding sequence is TGTGTTAGCCAAGCGGACCTTTACGAGCAGTACTTC. Translation: CVSQADLYEQYF.

This chain uses TRBV5-1 with TRBJ2-7; D is possibly TRBD1 (7 bases). V was pared by 4 bases and J by 0 bases, with 11 bases between. Germline CDR1 and CDR2: SGHRS and YFSETQ. The CDR3 loop spans 14 amino acids. The CDR3 is CASSAGTVSYEQYF. DNA of the CDR3: TGCGCCAGCAGCGCGGGGACAGTCTCCTACGAGCAGTACTTC.

There are many counts of this clonotype. This chain joins TRBV14 and TRBJ2-7; possibly TRBD2 for D (8 bases). There are 11 residues in the CDR3. Trimming stripped 4 bases from V and 11 bases from J, with 12 bases between. Germline CDR1 SGHDN, CDR2 FVKESK. CDR3 sequence (DNA): TGTGCCAGCAGCCTAGCGGGACAGAAGTACTTC. Translation: CASSLAGQKYF. Combining the CDR3 with reference TRBV14 and TRBJ2-7 gives the whole variable domain EAGVTQFPSHSVIEKGQTVTLRCDPISGHDNLYWYRRVMGKEIKFLLHFVKESKQDESGMPNNRFLAERTGGTYSTLKVQPAELEDSGVYFCASSLAGQKYFGPGTRLTVT.

This clonotype was detected only a few times. The chain combines TRBV20-1 with TRBJ1-6; no clear D gene. The V end lost 0 bases, the J end lost 7 bases, and 13 bases lay between the germline ends. Looked up from germline, CDR1 is DFQATT and CDR2 is SNEGSKA (reference sequence). This CDR3 has 15 amino acids. The CDR3 reads CSARDSTRGNSPLHF. The CDR3 coding sequence is TGCAGTGCTAGAGACTCGACCCGGGGAAATTCACCCCTCCACTTT.

The chain uses TRBV7-9 and TRBJ2-7, with a tentative D call TRBD2 (7 bases). Deletions cut 9 bases from V and 5 bases from J, with 20 bases between. Germline V lookup: CDR1 SEHNR, CDR2 FQNEAQ (reference sequence). CDR3 size: 14 residues. For the CDR3, the DNA is TGTGCCAGTAGTACGGGGGGCTTCTTGGACGAGCAGTACTTC. Protein product: CASSTGGFLDEQYF.

Turning to this clonotype: Given a much more abundant clone one base away, this may be a read error. This chain joins TRBV20-1 and TRBJ1-6; 8 positions agree with TRBD1. With V trimmed by 6 bases and J by 9 bases, 10 bases remained unmatched. The germline CDR1 and CDR2 sequences are DFQATT and SNEGSKA (reference sequence). The CDR3 totals 14 residues. The CDR3 spells CSAAGGTTGSPLHF. CDR3 DNA: TGCAGTGCCGCAGGGGGCACAACTGGTTCACCCCTCCACTTT.

This clonotype was seen ten or more times. V is TRBV7-3 and J is TRBJ1-1; D ambiguous. This CDR3 is built from 13 residues. V was pared by 2 bases and J by 5 bases, with 9 bases between. CDR1 and CDR2 (germline): SGHTA, FQGTGA. CDR3 region: CASSLSIGTEAFF. The CDR3 nucleotides are TGTGCCAGCAGCTTATCTATCGGTACTGAAGCTTTCTTT. Complete variable domain (other parts from reference TRBV7-3 and TRBJ1-1): GAGVSQTPSNKVTEKGKYVELRCDPISGHTALYWYRQSLGQGPEFLIYFQGTGAADDSGLPNDRFFAVRPEGSVSTLKIQRTERGDSAVYLCASSLSIGTEAFFGQGTRLTVV.

The chain combines TRBV19 with TRBJ2-7, with a tentative D call TRBD1 (6 bases). The CDR3 is made up of 16 amino acids. Per the germline V gene, CDR1 is LNHDA and CDR2 is SQIVND (reference sequence). Trimming removed 3 bases at V and 2 bases at J, with 17 bases between. As DNA, the CDR3 is TGTGCCAGTAGTATTTCAGGGGTCGCCGTAACCTACGAGCAGTACTTC. It yields the protein CASSISGVAVTYEQYF. Full variable domain (missing parts from reference TRBV19 and TRBJ2-7): DGGITQSPKYLFRKEGQNVTLSCEQNLNHDAMYWYRQDPGQGLRLIYYSQIVNDFQKGDIAEGYSVSREKKESFPLTVTSAQKNPTAFYLCASSISGVAVTYEQYFGPGTRLTVT.

At least ten counts were recorded for this clonotype. The V gene is TRBV13, the J gene TRBJ2-5, with D perhaps matching TRBD1 (5 bases). CDR1 and CDR2 from the germline V gene are PRHDT and FYEKMQ (reference sequence). Trimming left V 2 bases short and J 2 bases short, with 6 bases between. The CDR3 has 13 residues. CDR3 region: CASSLYRQETQYF. The CDR3 DNA is TGTGCCAGCAGCTTATACAGGCAAGAGACCCAGTACTTC.

As concerns this clonotype: It may be a read error: a sequence one base away is much more abundant. The J gene is TRBJ1-4, the V gene TRBV7-9; TRBD1 matches 8 bases. The CDR3 length is 16 residues. Germline V lookup: CDR1 SEHNR, CDR2 FQNEAQ (reference sequence). V lost 8 bases, J lost 0 bases, and 8 bases stayed unmatched. The CDR3 sequence is CASGSQGGATNEKLFF. The CDR3 nucleotides are TGTGCCAGCGGCTCACAGGGGGGTGCAACTAATGAAAAACTGTTTTTT.

This clonotype was recorded only once. At one boundary the junction diverges from the germline segment, which might be a read error. This chain uses TRBV11-2 with TRBJ1-1; the D is unclear. This CDR3 comprises 14 residues. Germline V lookup: CDR1 SGHAT, CDR2 FQNNGV. CDR3 nucleotide sequence: TGTGCCAGCTTCGGCGGGTTCGGGAACACTGAAGCTTCCTTT. It is translated as CASFGGFGNTEASF.